This T cell receptor (beta chain) was found in a study of shared clonotypes between healthy human individuals. Study-level findings and limits: Naive subsets generally had larger estimated richness than memory subsets. Some clonotypes were shared by all four sorted-subset donors, while others were not shared. The non-shared ones had lower generation probabilities than the shared ones.

On this clone: The antigen is unknown.

The input for sorted-subset replicate PCRs was around 200 ng DNA, 25,000 to 35,000 T cell genomes. Original methodology: ImmunoSEQ supplied junction-only sequences lacking quality scores, so filtering was different. Here immunoSEQ multiplex PCR was the method, and the copy in TCRdb shows in-frame clones only, minus some. Clone size and the V and J calls come from that table; the DNA yielded D and trimming. The data show hundreds of thousands of clones, about 74% seen once. This CDR3 has 17 amino acids. V lost 4 bases and J lost 4; bases outside the gene matches: 8. Germline V gene lookup returns CDR1 MDHEN and CDR2 SYDVKM.

This sequence joins TRBV28 and TRBJ2-1; 12 nucleotides agree with TRBD2. Sequencing used memory CD4+ T cells sorted from blood. Subset described: CD45RA-negative fraction. This clonotype was sampled from a woman aged 25-40 years in good health. The CDR3 is CASSSRLAGDVYNEQFF. The CDR3 coding sequence is TGTGCCAGCAGTTCCCGACTAGCGGGAGACGTTTACAATGAGCAGTTCTTC.